The 17 T cell receptor beta chains below come from one sample, sequenced in a study of cytomegalovirus exposure and HLA in healthy donors. Vbeta (60) and Jbeta (13) primers were used in the PCR. TCRdb's copy holds only in-frame clones and misses some; the assay was immunoSEQ multiplex PCR. This table holds about 160,000 clones, around 80% found once. The material sequenced was PBMCs. The receptors derive from a male donor in good health and CMV-seronegative.

This chain links TRBV5-1 with TRBJ1-1; 11 positions match TRBD1. The CDR3 length is 15 residues. The germline CDR1 and CDR2 sequences are SGHRS and YFSETQ. Trimming removed 4 bases from V and 7 bases from J; junction bases left unmatched: 9. CDR3 DNA: TGCGCCAGCAGCGCAGCGGGACAGGGGGGGGGTGAAGCTTTCTTT. Translating it yields CASSAAGQGGGEAFF.

The V and J genes are TRBV5-1 and TRBJ1-1; TRBD1 aligns across 7 bases. CDR3 length: 12 amino acids. V shed 4 bases, J shed 5 bases, and the junction held 2 bases outside the gene matches. The germline V gene encodes CDR1 SGHRS and CDR2 YFSETQ. In DNA, the CDR3 is TGCGCCAGCAGCGCAGGGGGGACTGAAGCTTTCTTT. Translated: CASSAGGTEAFF.

The chain employs TRBV7-2 and TRBJ1-1; tentative D call: TRBD1 (6 bases). CDR1 and CDR2 from the germline V gene are SGHTA and FQGNSA. Trimming pared 1 base from V and 12 bases from J, leaving 21 bases between. CDR3 size: 15 residues. The CDR3 spells CASSLGLQGGVKTFF. The CDR3 DNA sequence: TGTGCCAGCAGCTTAGGACTACAGGGTGGCGTGAAGACTTTCTTT.

This clone was seen a few times. V and J are TRBV6-5 and TRBJ1-2; D perhaps matches TRBD1 (6 bases). CDR3 length equals 15 residues. The germline V gene encodes CDR1 MNHEY and CDR2 SVGAGI. V gave up 2 bases and J gave up 4 bases, with 14 bases separating them. The CDR3 sequence: CASSYRAGVLYGYTF. CDR3 nucleotide sequence: TGTGCCAGCAGTTACAGGGCAGGGGTCCTCTATGGCTACACCTTC.

With regard to this clone: One junction end disagrees with the germline gene, perhaps due to a read error. This chain uses TRBV7-9 with TRBJ2-7; D perhaps matches TRBD2 (5 bases). Germline-derived CDR1 and CDR2 are SEHNR and FQNEAQ (reference sequence). The CDR3 is made up of 14 amino acids. CDR3 protein: CASSKPAGSSEQYF. DNA for the CDR3: TGTGCCAGCAGCAAACCCGCGGGTTCCTCCGAGCAGTACTTC.

This rearrangement joins TRBV9 to TRBJ1-5; no firm D call. Trimming left V 4 bases short and J 2 bases short, with 13 bases between. The CDR3 covers 15 residues. CDR1 and CDR2 from the germline V gene are SGDLS and YYNGEE. This CDR3 is CASSPAGIGNQPQHF. The CDR3 bases are TGTGCCAGCAGCCCCGCCGGGATCGGCAATCAGCCCCAGCATTTT.

This clone has just a few counts. The CDR3 loop reads CASSYSGSVYFGYTF. CDR3 nucleotides: TGTGCCAGCAGTTACTCAGGGAGTGTTTATTTTGGCTACACCTTC. The rearrangement uses TRBV6-5 and TRBJ1-2; D is undetermined. CDR3 length: 15 amino acids. Germline values: CDR1 MNHEY, CDR2 SVGAGI. V gave up 0 bases and J gave up 7 bases, with 15 bases separating them.

J is TRBJ1-5 and V is TRBV2; D is unresolved. CDR1 is SNHLY and CDR2 is FYNNEI in the germline V gene. This CDR3 contains 16 residues. V was cut by 5 bases and J by 2 bases, with 16 bases left in between. The CDR3 protein is CASSPLRRKGNQPQHF. CDR3 DNA: TGTGCCAGCAGTCCTCTCCGCAGAAAAGGCAATCAGCCCCAGCATTTT.

The V call is TRBV2, the J call TRBJ1-5, with D maybe TRBD1 (6 bases). Between the trimmed V and J ends, which lost 8 bases and 0 bases, there was a span of 14 bases. Per germline, CDR1 SNHLY and CDR2 FYNNEI. The CDR3 extends over 15 amino acids. In DNA, the CDR3 is TGTGCCAGCCGCGAGGACAGACCTAGCAATCAGCCCCAGCATTTT. Encoded protein: CASREDRPSNQPQHF.

The V and J genes are TRBV4-2 and TRBJ2-1, with 8 positions matching TRBD2. The germline V gene has CDR1 LGHNA and CDR2 YNFKEQ. The CDR3 contains 15 residues. After removal of 1 base from V and 5 bases from J, the junction contained 4 bases not matched to a gene. CDR3 sequence (DNA): TGTGCCAGCAGCCAAGGTTTAGCGGGAAACAATGAGCAGTTCTTC. It yields the protein CASSQGLAGNNEQFF.

The rearrangement links TRBV2 to TRBJ2-1, with 11 nucleotides matching TRBD2. The length of the CDR3 is 14 residues. V shed 6 bases and J 9 bases; nucleotides not matched to a gene: 7. Germline CDR1 and CDR2: SNHLY and FYNNEI. The CDR3 nucleotides are TGTGCCAGCAGGGTAGCGGGGGGGCCGCCTGAGCAGTTCTTC. The encoded protein is CASRVAGGPPEQFF.

The chain is built from TRBV11-3 and TRBJ2-1, with TRBD2 as a possible D gene (6 bases). Germline CDR1 reads SGHNT; CDR2 reads YENEEA. CDR3 length: 14 residues. V was trimmed by 2 bases and J by 9 bases, leaving 14 bases between them. CDR3 DNA sequence: TGTGCCAGCAGCTTAAGCGGGTGGGGAAGTGAGCAGTTCTTC. It yields the protein CASSLSGWGSEQFF.

The V and J genes are TRBV19 and TRBJ1-5; D ambiguous. CDR3 size: 15 residues. Germline V gene lookup returns CDR1 LNHDA and CDR2 SQIVND (reference sequence). The ends were cut back, 5 bases at V and 0 bases at J, with 11 bases in the middle. The CDR3 region has the DNA TGTGCCAGTAGTCAAGAGGAATATAGCAATCAGCCCCAGCATTTT. Translating gives CASSQEEYSNQPQHF.

The genes are TRBV7-3 and TRBJ2-7, with a tentative D call TRBD1 (5 bases). The CDR3 spans 15 residues. The V and J ends lost 5 bases and 5 bases respectively, with 19 bases between them. Germline V gene sequence: CDR1 SGHTA, CDR2 FQGTGA. As DNA, the CDR3 is TGTGCCAGCAGCCTCGGACAAGGCCTTTCGGACGAGCAGTACTTC. It specifies CASSLGQGLSDEQYF.

V and J are TRBV11-2 and TRBJ2-1; 11 positions match TRBD2. This CDR3 comprises 16 residues. Germline trimming cut 0 bases from V and 7 bases from J; bases unmatched to any gene: 5. Germline V gene data show CDR1 as SGHAT and CDR2 as FQNNGV. In DNA form, the CDR3 reads TGTGCCAGCAGCTTAGAGGTCGCTAGCGGGGGGAATGAGCAGTTCTTC. Protein product: CASSLEVASGGNEQFF.

J is TRBJ1-6 and V is TRBV9; 8 bases align to TRBD1. Germline-derived CDR1 and CDR2 are SGDLS and YYNGEE. The J segment lost 6 bases and the V segment lost 3 bases, leaving 5 bases of the junction unmatched. This CDR3 spans 15 amino acids. CDR3 in amino acids: CASSEGQGSNSPLHF. The DNA for the CDR3 is TGTGCCAGCAGCGAAGGACAGGGAAGTAATTCACCCCTCCACTTT.

V gene TRBV7-9 combines with J gene TRBJ2-5; 8 bases fit TRBD2. This CDR3 comprises 14 residues. V shed 7 bases and J 5 bases; nucleotides not matched to a gene: 9. CDR1 is SEHNR and CDR2 is FQNEAQ in the germline V gene (reference sequence). CDR3 residues: CASTSGGGRETQYF. CDR3 nucleotide sequence: TGTGCCAGCACCTCGGGGGGGGGCCGGGAGACCCAGTACTTC.